This TCR beta chain was found in a study of blood T cell repertoires in COVID-19. Study-wide background: Whether acute or convalescent, the COVID-19 samples came from the United States, Italy and Spain.

Authors' processing steps: Reference gene primer amplification in the assay estimated nucleated cell counts. The data were produced by immunoSEQ multiplex PCR, yet TCRdb's version contains in-frame clones alone and is incomplete. V, J and clone size reflect that table, while D and trimming were determined from the DNA. Among around 88,000 clones, roughly 80% were seen once, and the ten largest hold nearly 9%. The receptor was derived from a man aged 45-65 years who had recovered from COVID-19. Sequenced sample: peripheral blood.

The CDR3 reads CASSWQVTGELFF. In DNA, the CDR3 is TGTGCCAGCAGTTGGCAGGTCACCGGGGAGCTGTTTTTT. The chain is built from TRBV12-3 or TRBV12-4 and TRBJ2-2; D not certain. Trimming stripped 4 bases from V and 4 bases from J, with 7 bases between. CDR3 size: 13 residues.